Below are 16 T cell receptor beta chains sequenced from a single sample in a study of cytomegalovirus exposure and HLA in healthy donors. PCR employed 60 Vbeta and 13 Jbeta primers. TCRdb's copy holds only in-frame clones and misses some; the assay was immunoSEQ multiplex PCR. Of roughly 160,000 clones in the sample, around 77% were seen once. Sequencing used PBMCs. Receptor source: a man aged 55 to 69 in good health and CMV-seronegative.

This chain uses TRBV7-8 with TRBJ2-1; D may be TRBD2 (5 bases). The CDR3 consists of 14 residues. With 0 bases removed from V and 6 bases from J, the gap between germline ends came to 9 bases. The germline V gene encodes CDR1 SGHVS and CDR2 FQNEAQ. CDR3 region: CASSLAPRGNEQFF. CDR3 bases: TGTGCCAGCAGCTTAGCGCCCCGGGGCAATGAGCAGTTCTTC.

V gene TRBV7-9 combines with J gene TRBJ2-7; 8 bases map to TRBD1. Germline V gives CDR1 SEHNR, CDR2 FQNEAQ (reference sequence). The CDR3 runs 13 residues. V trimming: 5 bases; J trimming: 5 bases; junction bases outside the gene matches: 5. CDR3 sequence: CASSPTGDHEQYF. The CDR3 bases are TGTGCCAGCAGCCCGACAGGGGATCACGAGCAGTACTTC. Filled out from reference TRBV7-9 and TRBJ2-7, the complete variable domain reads DTGVSQNPRHKITKRGQNVTFRCDPISEHNRLYWYRQTLGQGPEFLTYFQNEAQLEKSRLLSDRFSAERPKGSFSTLEIQRTEQGDSAMYLCASSPTGDHEQYFGPGTRLTVT.

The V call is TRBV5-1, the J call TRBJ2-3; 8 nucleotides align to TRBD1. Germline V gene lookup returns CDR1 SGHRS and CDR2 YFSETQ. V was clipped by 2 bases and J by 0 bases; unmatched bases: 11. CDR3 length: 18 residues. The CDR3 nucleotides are TGCGCCAGCAGCTTTTTGAAAGGACAGGGAAAAAGCACAGATACGCAGTATTTT. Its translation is CASSFLKGQGKSTDTQYF.

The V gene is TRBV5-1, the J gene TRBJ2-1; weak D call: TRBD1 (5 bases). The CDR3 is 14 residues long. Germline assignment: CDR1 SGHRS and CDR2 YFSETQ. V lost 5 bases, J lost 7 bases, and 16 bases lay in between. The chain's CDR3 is CASSPTLQENEQFF. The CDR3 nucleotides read TGCGCCAGCAGTCCAACTTTACAGGAAAATGAGCAGTTCTTC.

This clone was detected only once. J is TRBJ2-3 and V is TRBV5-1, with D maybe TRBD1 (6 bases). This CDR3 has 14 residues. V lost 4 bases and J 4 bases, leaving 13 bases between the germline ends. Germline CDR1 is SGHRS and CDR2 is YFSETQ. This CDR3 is CASSRGTLPDTQYF. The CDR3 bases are TGCGCCAGCAGCCGAGGGACATTGCCAGATACGCAGTATTTT.

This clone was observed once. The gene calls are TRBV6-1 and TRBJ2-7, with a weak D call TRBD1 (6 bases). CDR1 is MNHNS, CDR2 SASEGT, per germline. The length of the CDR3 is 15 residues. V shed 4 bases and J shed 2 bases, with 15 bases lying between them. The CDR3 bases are TGTGCCAGCAGTGGAACCGGCACAGGGACCTACGAGCAGTACTTC. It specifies CASSGTGTGTYEQYF.

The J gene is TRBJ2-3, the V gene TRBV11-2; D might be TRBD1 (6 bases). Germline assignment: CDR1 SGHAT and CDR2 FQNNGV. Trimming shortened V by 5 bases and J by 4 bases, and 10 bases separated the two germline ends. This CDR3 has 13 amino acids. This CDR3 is CASSPGTSDTQYF. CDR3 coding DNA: TGTGCCAGCAGCCCCGGGACATCAGATACGCAGTATTTT.

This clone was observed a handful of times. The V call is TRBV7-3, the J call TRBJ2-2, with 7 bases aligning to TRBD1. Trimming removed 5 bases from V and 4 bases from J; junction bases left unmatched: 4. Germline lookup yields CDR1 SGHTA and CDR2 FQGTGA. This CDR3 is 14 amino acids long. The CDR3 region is CASSTGQATGELFF. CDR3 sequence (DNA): TGTGCCAGCAGCACAGGACAGGCCACCGGGGAGCTGTTTTTT.

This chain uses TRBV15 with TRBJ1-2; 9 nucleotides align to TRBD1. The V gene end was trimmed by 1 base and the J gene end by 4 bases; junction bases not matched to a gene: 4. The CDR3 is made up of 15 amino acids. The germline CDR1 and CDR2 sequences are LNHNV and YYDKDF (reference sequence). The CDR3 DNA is TGTGCCACCAGCAGAGGGCGGACAGGGGCCTATGGCTACACCTTC. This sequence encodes CATSRGRTGAYGYTF.

CDR3 sequence reads: CASSPRRGGLETQYF. CDR3 nucleotides: TGTGCCAGCAGTCCCCGCAGGGGAGGGTTGGAGACCCAGTACTTC. This chain uses TRBV28 with TRBJ2-5; perhaps TRBD2 as D (7 bases). The germline V and J ends were trimmed by 5 bases and 5 bases, with 18 bases remaining between them. Germline V lookup: CDR1 MDHEN, CDR2 SYDVKM. The CDR3 loop spans 15 amino acids. Full variable domain (missing parts from reference TRBV28 and TRBJ2-5): DVKVTQSSRYLVKRTGEKVFLECVQDMDHENMFWYRQDPGLGLRLIYFSYDVKMKEKGDIPEGYSVSREKKERFSLILESASTNQTSMYLCASSPRRGGLETQYFGPGTRLLVL.

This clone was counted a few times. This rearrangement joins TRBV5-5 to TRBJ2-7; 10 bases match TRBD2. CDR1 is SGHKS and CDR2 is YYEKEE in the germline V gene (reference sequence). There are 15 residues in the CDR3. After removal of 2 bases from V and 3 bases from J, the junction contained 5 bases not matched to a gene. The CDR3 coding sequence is TGTGCCAGCAGCTTTACCGGGACTAGCGTCTACGAGCAGTACTTC. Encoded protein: CASSFTGTSVYEQYF.

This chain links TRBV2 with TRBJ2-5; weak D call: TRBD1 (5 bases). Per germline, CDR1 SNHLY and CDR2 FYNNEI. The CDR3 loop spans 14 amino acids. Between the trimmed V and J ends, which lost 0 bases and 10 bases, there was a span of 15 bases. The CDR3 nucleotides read TGTGCCAGCAGTGAAGCCAGCCTCCAGGGCCTCCAGTACTTC. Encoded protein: CASSEASLQGLQYF.

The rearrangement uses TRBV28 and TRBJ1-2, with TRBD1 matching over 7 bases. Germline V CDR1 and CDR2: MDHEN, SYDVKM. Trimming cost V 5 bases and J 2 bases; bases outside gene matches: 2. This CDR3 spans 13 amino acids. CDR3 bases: TGTGCCAGCAGTGCACAGGGGAACTATGGCTACACCTTC. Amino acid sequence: CASSAQGNYGYTF.

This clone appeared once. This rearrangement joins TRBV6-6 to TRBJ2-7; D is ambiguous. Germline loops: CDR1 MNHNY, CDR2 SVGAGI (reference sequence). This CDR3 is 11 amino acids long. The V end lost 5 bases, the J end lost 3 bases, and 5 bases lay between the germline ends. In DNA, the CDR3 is TGTGCCAGCAGTCGCGACTACGAGCAGTACTTC. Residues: CASSRDYEQYF.

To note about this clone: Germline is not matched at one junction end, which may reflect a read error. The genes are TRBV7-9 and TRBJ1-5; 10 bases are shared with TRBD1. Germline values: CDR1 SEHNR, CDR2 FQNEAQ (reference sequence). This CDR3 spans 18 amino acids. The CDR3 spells CSSSLGLWTGGINQPQHF. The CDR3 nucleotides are TGTTCCAGCAGCTTAGGGCTTTGGACAGGGGGAATCAATCAGCCCCAGCATTTT.

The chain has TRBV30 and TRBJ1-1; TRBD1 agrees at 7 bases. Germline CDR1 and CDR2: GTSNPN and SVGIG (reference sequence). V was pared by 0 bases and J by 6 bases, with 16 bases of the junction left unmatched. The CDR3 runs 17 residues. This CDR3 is CAWSVGTAEIATSEAFF. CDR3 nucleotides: TGTGCCTGGAGTGTAGGGACAGCAGAGATCGCGACCTCTGAAGCTTTCTTT.